Detailed here is one T cell receptor (beta chain). The participants were between about 18 and 100 years old and came from under 25 US areas. Researchers sorted participants into cohorts using their self-reported clinical history. V shed 6 bases, J shed 10 bases, and the junction held 11 bases outside the gene matches. This CDR3 comprises 15 residues. Germline assignment: CDR1 MDHEN and CDR2 SYDVKM. These data originate in a study of blood T cell repertoires in COVID-19. The wider study: Researchers got acute and convalescent COVID-19 samples from the United States, Italy and Spain.

Measured with immunoSEQ multiplex PCR; TCRdb has only the in-frame clones, and not every one. The sample has almost 250,000 clones, roughly 91% seen once. Specimen: PBMCs or T cells enriched from blood (not recorded which). This clonotype originated in a woman younger than 45 who had recovered from COVID-19. The chain links TRBV28 to TRBJ2-1, with 11 bases lining up with TRBD2. CDR3 sequence: CASRPIAGGPWEQFF. Written as DNA, the CDR3 is TGTGCCAGCAGGCCTATAGCGGGAGGGCCTTGGGAGCAGTTCTTC.